A selection of T cell receptor beta chains follows, all from one sample in a study of early stage breast cancer tumors. Produced via immunoSEQ multiplex PCR; TCRdb's table is partial and in-frame only. Among about 29,000 clones, about four fifths were seen once, and the ten largest hold about 9.4%. Sequenced material: blood. These receptors were taken from a person aged 50 to 59 with breast cancer. Each CDR3 is given with its conserved first and last residue. D genes are given only for firm matches. Some rows mark clone size as missing; the rest say once, few, many or name a class of expanded clone.

j_gene,d_gene,v_gene,abundance,CDR3aa,CDR3nt
TRBJ1-4,.,TRBV5-4,.,CASSYPTGRGEKLFF,TGTGCCAGCAGCTACCCGACAGGAAGAGGGGAAAAACTGTTTTTT
TRBJ2-6,.,TRBV27,.,CASSFTAGANVLTF,TGTGCCAGCAGTTTCACAGCTGGGGCCAACGTCCTGACTTTC
TRBJ2-1,TRBD2,TRBV7-9,.,CASSTWVWEGIYNEQFF,TGTGCCAGCAGCACGTGGGTGTGGGAGGGTATATACAATGAGCAGTTCTTC
TRBJ2-5,.,TRBV21-1,.,CASSWETQYF,TGTGCCAGCAGCTGGGAGACCCAGTACTTC
TRBJ1-2,TRBD1,TRBV19,.,CASKGQGRFFVGYTF,TGTGCCAGTAAGGGACAGGGTCGGTTCTTTGTTGGCTACACCTTC
TRBJ2-2,TRBD1,TRBV9,.,CASSVGVRGLWAGELFF,TGTGCCAGCAGCGTAGGAGTCAGGGGGCTTTGGGCCGGGGAGCTGTTTTTT
TRBJ2-7,.,TRBV6-6,once,CASSYGGGQGEQYF,TGTGCCAGCAGTTACGGTGGGGGGCAGGGCGAGCAGTACTTC
TRBJ2-5,TRBD2,TRBV5-8,once,CASSLAGGGLPRETQYF,TGTGCCAGCAGCTTGGCCGGCGGGGGACTACCTCGGGAGACCCAGTACTTC
TRBJ2-1,.,TRBV7-9,.,CASSQDNEQFF,TGTGCCAGCAGCCAGGACAATGAGCAGTTCTTC
TRBJ2-7,TRBD1,TRBV4-2,few,CASSQTGQGRDEQYF,TGTGCCAGCAGCCAGACGGGACAGGGGAGGGACGAGCAGTACTTC
TRBJ2-1,.,TRBV6-1,.,CASSEQVLSSYNEQFF,TGTGCCAGCAGTGAACAGGTCTTAAGCTCCTACAATGAGCAGTTCTTC
TRBJ2-7,TRBD1,TRBV2,.,CASSPRQGVSYEQYF,TGTGCCAGCAGTCCCCGACAGGGCGTCTCCTACGAGCAGTACTTC
TRBJ2-7,TRBD1,TRBV7-8,.,CASSLPGQSFGEKYF,TGTGCCAGCAGCTTACCGGGACAGAGTTTCGGGGAGAAGTACTTC
TRBJ1-3,TRBD1,TRBV5-8,.,CASSRDSGGNTIYF,TGTGCCAGCAGCCGGGACAGTGGTGGAAACACCATATATTTT
TRBJ2-1,TRBD2,TRBV5-6,.,CASSFGLAGTYNEQFF,TGTGCCAGCAGCTTCGGACTAGCGGGAACCTACAATGAGCAGTTCTTC
TRBJ2-5,.,TRBV5-4,once,CASAPRLAGTQYF,TGTGCCAGCGCCCCCCGGCTAGCTGGGACCCAGTACTTC
TRBJ2-1,.,TRBV7-9,.,CASSFGEGNEQFF,TGTGCCAGCAGCTTCGGAGAGGGGAATGAGCAGTTCTTC
TRBJ1-6,TRBD1,TRBV19,.,CASSTTGTGNSPLHF,TGTGCCAGTAGTACCACCGGGACAGGGAATTCACCCCTCCACTTT
TRBJ1-2,TRBD1,TRBV2,.,CASSEAKGGTGDGYTF,TGTGCCAGCAGTGAAGCGAAGGGGGGGACAGGGGATGGCTACACCTTC
TRBJ2-1,TRBD2,TRBV6-5,.,CASSYTPTSREQFF,TGTGCCAGCAGTTACACACCGACTAGCCGGGAGCAGTTCTTC
TRBJ1-2,.,TRBV9,.,CASSPKGANYGYTF,TGTGCCAGCAGCCCGAAGGGAGCTAACTATGGCTACACCTTC
TRBJ2-7,TRBD2,TRBV4-3,medium-sized,CASSRGSSGRNPHEQYF,TGCGCCAGCAGCCGAGGGAGCAGCGGGAGGAACCCCCACGAGCAGTACTTC
TRBJ1-2,.,TRBV4-3,.,CASSPYGGGGYYGYTF,TGCGCCAGCAGCCCCTATGGGGGCGGAGGATACTATGGCTACACCTTC